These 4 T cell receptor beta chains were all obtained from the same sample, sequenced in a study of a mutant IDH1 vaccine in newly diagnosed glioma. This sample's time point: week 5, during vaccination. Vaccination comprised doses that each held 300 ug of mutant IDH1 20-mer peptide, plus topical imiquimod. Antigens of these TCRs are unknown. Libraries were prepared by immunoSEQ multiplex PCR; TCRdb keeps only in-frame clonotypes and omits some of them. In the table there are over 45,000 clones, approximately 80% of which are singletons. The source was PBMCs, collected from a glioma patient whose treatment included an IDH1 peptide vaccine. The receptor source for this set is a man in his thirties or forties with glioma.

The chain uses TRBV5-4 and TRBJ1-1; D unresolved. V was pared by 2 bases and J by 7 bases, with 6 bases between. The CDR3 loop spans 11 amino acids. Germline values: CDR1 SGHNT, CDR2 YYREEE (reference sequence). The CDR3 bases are TGTGCCAGCAGCTTAATGGGTGAAGCTTTCTTT. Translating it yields CASSLMGEAFF. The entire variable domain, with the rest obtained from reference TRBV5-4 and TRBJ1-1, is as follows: ETGVTQSPTHLIKTRGQQVTLRCSSQSGHNTVSWYQQALGQGPQFIFQYYREEENGRGNFPPRFSGLQFPNYSSELNVNALELDDSALYLCASSLMGEAFFGQGTRLTVV.

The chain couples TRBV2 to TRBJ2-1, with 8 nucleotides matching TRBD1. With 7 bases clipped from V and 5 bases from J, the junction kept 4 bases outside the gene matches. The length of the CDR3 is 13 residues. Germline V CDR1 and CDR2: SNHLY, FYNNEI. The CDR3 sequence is CASKPDRDNEQFF. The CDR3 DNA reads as TGTGCCAGCAAACCGGACAGGGACAATGAGCAGTTCTTC.

Here the CDR3 reads CASSLVSPGEQYF. The DNA of the CDR3 is TGCGCCAGCAGCTTGGTTTCGCCAGGGGAGCAGTACTTC. The chain joins TRBV5-1 to TRBJ2-7; tentatively, D is TRBD1 (5 bases). Trimming removed 0 bases at V and 7 bases at J, with 11 bases between. The V gene's germline CDR1 is SGHRS and CDR2 YFSETQ. The CDR3 sequence is 13 residues long.

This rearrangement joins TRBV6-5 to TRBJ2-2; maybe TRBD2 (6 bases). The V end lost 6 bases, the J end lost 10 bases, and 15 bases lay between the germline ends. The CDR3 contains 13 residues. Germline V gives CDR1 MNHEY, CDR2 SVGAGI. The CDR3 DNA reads TGTGCCAGCAGGGCGGGGACCCTTTTGGAGCTGTTTTTT. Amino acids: CASRAGTLLELFF.